This record looks at one T cell receptor (beta chain) sequence and its context. The target antigen is unknown. This sample is part of a study of cytomegalovirus exposure and HLA in healthy donors. About the study: From donors who were HLA-typed, an early data release held around 80 million unique TCRs. General study points: Presence/absence analyses assumed roughly uniform sequencing depth across donors.

The CDR3 spans 15 residues. Germline V gives CDR1 SGHRS, CDR2 YFSETQ. Trimming cost V 0 bases and J 5 bases, with 12 bases left between them. This PCR relied on a set of 60 Vbeta primers and 13 Jbeta primers. Profiled with immunoSEQ multiplex PCR; TCRdb holds only in-frame clones, not every one. The sample table sets out 20,000 to 25,000 clones. V and J are TRBV5-1 and TRBJ1-5; D perhaps matches TRBD1 (6 bases). This receptor was obtained from a man aged 55 to 70 in good health and CMV-seropositive. The material sequenced was PBMCs. CDR3 bases: TGCGCCAGCAGCTTGGAATCAGGGGTATATCAGCCCCAGCATTTT. It encodes CASSLESGVYQPQHF.